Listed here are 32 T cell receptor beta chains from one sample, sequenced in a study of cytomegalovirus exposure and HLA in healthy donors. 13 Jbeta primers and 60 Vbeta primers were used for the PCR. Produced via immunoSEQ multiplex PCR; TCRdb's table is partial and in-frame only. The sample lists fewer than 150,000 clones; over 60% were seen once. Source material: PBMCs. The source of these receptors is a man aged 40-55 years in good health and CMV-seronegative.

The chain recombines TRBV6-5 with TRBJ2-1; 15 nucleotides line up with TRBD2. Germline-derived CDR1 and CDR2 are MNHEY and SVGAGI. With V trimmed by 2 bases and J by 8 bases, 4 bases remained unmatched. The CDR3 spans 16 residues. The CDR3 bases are TGTGCCAGCAGTTACGGACTAGCGGGGGGGCGAGATGAGCAGTTCTTC. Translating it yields CASSYGLAGGRDEQFF.

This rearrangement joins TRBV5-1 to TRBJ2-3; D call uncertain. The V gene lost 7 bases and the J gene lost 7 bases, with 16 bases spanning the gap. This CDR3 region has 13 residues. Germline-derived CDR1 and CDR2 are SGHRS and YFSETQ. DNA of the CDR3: TGCGCCAGCCGCAGCTTAGCCGAGAATACGCAGTATTTT. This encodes CASRSLAENTQYF.

DNA of the CDR3: TGTGCCAGCAGCCCCGGACTAGCGGGACAGGGTGAGCAGTTCTTC. Protein: CASSPGLAGQGEQFF. This chain joins TRBV6-6 and TRBJ2-1; 12 bases align to TRBD2. CDR3 size: 15 residues. Trimming cost V 6 bases and J 9 bases; bases outside gene matches: 9. CDR1 and CDR2 from the germline V gene are MNHNY and SVGAGI (reference sequence).

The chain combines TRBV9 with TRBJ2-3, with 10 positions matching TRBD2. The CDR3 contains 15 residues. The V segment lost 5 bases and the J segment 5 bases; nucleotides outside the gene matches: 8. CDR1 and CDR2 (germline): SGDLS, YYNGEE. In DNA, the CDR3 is TGTGCCAGCAGTCCGGGGCTAGCGGGGGTAGATACGCAGTATTTT. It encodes CASSPGLAGVDTQYF.

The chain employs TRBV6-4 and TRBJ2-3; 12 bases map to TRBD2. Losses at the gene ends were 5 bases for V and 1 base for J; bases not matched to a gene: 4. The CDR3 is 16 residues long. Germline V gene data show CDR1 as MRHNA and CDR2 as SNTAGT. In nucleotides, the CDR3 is TGTGCCAGCAGTACTAGCGGGAGGAGCCGCACAGATACGCAGTATTTT. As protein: CASSTSGRSRTDTQYF.

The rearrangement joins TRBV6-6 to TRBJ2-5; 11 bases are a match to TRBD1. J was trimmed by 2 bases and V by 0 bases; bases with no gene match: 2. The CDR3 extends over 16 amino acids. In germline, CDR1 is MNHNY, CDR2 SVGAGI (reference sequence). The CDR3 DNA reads TGTGCCAGCAGTTACTCGAGGGACAGGGGGCAAGAGACCCAGTACTTC. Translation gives CASSYSRDRGQETQYF.

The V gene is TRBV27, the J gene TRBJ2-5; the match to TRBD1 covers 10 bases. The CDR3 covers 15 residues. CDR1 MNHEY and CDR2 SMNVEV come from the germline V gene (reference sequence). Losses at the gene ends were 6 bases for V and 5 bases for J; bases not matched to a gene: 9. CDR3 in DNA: TGTGCCAGCAGCGCACCGGGACAGGGGACGGAGACCCAGTACTTC. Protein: CASSAPGQGTETQYF.

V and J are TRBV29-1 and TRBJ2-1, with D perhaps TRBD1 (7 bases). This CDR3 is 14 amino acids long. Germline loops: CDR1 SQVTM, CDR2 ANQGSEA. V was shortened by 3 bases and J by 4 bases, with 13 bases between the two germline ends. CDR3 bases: TGCAGCGTTGAGACAGGGAGGACTTACAATGAGCAGTTCTTC. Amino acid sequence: CSVETGRTYNEQFF.

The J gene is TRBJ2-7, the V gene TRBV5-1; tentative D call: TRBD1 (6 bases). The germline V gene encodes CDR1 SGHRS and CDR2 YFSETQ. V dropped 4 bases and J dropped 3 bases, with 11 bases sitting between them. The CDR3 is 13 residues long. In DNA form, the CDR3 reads TGCGCCAGCAGCCGATCGGACAGCTACGAGCAGTACTTC. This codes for CASSRSDSYEQYF.

The CDR3 coding sequence is TGTGCCTGGAGTAGGCGGATCCAAGAGACCCAGTACTTC. Protein product: CAWSRRIQETQYF. V and J are TRBV30 and TRBJ2-5; D is unresolved. The CDR3 is made up of 13 amino acids. V lost 2 bases and J 1 base, leaving 8 bases between the germline ends. In germline, CDR1 is GTSNPN, CDR2 SVGIG (reference sequence).

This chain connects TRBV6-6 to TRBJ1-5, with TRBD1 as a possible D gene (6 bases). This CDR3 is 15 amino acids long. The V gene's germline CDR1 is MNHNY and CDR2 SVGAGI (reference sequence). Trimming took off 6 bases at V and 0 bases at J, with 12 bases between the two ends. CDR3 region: CASSRGQRSNQPQHF. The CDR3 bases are TGTGCCAGCAGCCGGGGACAACGTAGCAATCAGCCCCAGCATTTT.

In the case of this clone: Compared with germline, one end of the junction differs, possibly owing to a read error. The chain's CDR3 is CASSEPGQGPNAEAFF. The CDR3 DNA reads TGTGCCAGCAGCGAACCGGGACAGGGACCGAACGCTGAAGCTTTCTTT. This chain joins TRBV7-9 and TRBJ1-1; TRBD1 agrees at 9 bases. The CDR3 covers 16 residues. Germline V gives CDR1 SEHNR, CDR2 FQNEAQ (reference sequence).

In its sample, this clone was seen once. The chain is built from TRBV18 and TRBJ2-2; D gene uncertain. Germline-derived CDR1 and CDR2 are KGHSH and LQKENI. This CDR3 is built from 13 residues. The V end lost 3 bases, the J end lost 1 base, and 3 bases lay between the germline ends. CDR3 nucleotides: TGTGCCAGCTCACCCCTGAACACCGGGGAGCTGTTTTTT. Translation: CASSPLNTGELFF.

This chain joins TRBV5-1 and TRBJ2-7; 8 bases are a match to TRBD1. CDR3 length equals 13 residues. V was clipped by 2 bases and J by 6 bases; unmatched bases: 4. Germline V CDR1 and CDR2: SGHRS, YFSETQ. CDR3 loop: CASSFQGAPEQYF. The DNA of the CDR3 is TGCGCCAGCAGCTTTCAGGGGGCCCCCGAGCAGTACTTC.

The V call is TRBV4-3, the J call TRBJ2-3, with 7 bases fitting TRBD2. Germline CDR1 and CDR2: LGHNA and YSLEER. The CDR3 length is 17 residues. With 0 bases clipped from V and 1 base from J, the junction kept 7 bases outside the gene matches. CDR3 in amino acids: CASSQDLAGDRTDTQYF. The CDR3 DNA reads TGCGCCAGCAGCCAAGATCTCGCGGGGGATCGCACAGATACGCAGTATTTT.

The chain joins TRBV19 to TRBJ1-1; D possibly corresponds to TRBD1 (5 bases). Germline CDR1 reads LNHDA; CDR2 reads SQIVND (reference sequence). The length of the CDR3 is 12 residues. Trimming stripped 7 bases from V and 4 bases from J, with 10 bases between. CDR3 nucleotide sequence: TGTGCCAGTATGGGAGGGGCCACTGAAGCTTTCTTT. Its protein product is CASMGGATEAFF. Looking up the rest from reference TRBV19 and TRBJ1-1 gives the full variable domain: DGGITQSPKYLFRKEGQNVTLSCEQNLNHDAMYWYRQDPGQGLRLIYYSQIVNDFQKGDIAEGYSVSREKKESFPLTVTSAQKNPTAFYLCASMGGATEAFFGQGTRLTVV.

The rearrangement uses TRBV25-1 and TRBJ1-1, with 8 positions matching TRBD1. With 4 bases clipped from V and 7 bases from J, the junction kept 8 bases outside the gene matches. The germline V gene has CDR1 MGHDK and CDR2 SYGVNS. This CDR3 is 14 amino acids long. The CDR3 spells CASSGGFGQGEAFF. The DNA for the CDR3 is TGTGCCAGCAGTGGCGGATTCGGACAGGGTGAAGCTTTCTTT.

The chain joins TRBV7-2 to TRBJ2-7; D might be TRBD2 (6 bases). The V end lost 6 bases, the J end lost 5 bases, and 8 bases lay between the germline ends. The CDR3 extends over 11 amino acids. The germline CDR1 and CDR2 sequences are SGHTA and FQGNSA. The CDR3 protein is CASRGTHEQYF. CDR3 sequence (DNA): TGTGCCAGCAGGGGGACTCACGAGCAGTACTTC.

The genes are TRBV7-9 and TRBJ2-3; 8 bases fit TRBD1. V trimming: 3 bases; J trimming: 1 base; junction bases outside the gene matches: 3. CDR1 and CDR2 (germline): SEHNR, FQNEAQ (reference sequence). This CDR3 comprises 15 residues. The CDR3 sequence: CASSLQGAGTDTQYF. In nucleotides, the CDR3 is TGTGCCAGCAGCTTGCAGGGGGCGGGCACAGATACGCAGTATTTT.

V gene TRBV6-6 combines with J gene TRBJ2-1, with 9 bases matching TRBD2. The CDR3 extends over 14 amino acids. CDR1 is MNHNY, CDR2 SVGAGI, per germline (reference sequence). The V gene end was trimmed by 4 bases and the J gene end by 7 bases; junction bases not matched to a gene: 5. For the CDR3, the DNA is TGTGCCAGCAGTTTTAGCGGGAGTCGTAATGAGCAGTTCTTC. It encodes CASSFSGSRNEQFF.

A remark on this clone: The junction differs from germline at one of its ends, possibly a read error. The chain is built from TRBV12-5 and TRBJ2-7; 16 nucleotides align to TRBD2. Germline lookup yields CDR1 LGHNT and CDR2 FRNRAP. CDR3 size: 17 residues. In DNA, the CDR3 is TGTGCTAGTGTTTTGGGGACTAGCGGGGGGGCCTCTGTCGAGCAGTACTTC. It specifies CASVLGTSGGASVEQYF.

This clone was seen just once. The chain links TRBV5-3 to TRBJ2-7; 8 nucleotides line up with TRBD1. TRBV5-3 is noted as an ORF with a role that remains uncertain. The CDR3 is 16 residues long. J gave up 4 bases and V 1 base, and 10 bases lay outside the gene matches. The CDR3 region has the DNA TGTGCCAGAAGCTTGCCATTTGGCAGGGGGCTGTACGAGCAGTACTTC. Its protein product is CARSLPFGRGLYEQYF.

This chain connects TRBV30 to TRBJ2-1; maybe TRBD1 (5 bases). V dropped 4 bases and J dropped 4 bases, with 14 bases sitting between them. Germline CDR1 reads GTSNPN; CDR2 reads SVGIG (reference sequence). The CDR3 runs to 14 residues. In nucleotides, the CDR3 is TGTGCCTGGACTCTCCCCCAGGGATACAATGAGCAGTTCTTC. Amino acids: CAWTLPQGYNEQFF. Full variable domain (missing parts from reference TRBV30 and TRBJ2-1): SQTIHQWPATLVQPVGSPLSLECTVEGTSNPNLYWYRQAAGRGLQLLFYSVGIGQISSEVPQNLSASRPQDRQFILSSKKLLLSDSGFYLCAWTLPQGYNEQFFGPGTRLTVL.

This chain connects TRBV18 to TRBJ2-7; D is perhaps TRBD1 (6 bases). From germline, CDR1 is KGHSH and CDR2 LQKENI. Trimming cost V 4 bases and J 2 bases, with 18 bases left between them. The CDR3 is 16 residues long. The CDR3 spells CASSQTFDRFPYEQYF. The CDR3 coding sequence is TGTGCCAGCTCACAGACCTTCGACAGGTTTCCCTACGAGCAGTACTTC.

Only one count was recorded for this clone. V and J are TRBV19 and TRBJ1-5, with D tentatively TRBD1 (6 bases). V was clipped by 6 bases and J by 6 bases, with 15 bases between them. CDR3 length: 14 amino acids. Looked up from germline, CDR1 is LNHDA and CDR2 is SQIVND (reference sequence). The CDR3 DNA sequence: TGTGCCAGTAGATTGAAGCAAGGGGGTCAGCCCCAGCATTTT. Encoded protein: CASRLKQGGQPQHF.

This CDR3 is CASSAQVVETQYF. The CDR3, as DNA: TGCGCCAGCAGCGCTCAGGTGGTGGAGACCCAGTACTTC. The chain is built from TRBV5-1 and TRBJ2-5; no definite D call. Germline CDR1 SGHRS, CDR2 YFSETQ. V dropped 4 bases and J dropped 5 bases, with 12 bases sitting between them. The CDR3 is 13 amino acids. Filled out from reference TRBV5-1 and TRBJ2-5, the complete variable domain reads KAGVTQTPRYLIKTRGQQVTLSCSPISGHRSVSWYQQTPGQGLQFLFEYFSETQRNKGNFPGRFSGRQFSNSRSEMNVSTLELGDSALYLCASSAQVVETQYFGPGTRLLVL.

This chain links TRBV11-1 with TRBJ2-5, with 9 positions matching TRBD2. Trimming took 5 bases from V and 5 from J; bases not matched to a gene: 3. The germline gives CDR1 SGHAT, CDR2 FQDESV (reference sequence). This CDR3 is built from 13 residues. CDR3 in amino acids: CASSASGAETQYF. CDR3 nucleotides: TGTGCCAGCAGCGCTAGCGGGGCCGAGACCCAGTACTTC.

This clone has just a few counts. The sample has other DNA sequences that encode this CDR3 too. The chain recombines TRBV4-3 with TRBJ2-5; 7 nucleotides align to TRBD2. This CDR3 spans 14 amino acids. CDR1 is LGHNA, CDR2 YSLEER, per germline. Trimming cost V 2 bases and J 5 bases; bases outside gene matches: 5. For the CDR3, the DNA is TGCGCCAGCAGCCAAACCGGGGGGAGGGAGACCCAGTACTTC. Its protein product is CASSQTGGRETQYF.

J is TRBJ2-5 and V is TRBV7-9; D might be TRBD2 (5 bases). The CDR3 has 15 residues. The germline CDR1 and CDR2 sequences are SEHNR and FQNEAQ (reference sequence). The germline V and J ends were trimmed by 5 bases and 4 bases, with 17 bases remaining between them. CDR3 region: CASSESRGVGETQYF. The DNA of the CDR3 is TGTGCCAGCAGCGAGAGTCGGGGAGTGGGAGAGACCCAGTACTTC.

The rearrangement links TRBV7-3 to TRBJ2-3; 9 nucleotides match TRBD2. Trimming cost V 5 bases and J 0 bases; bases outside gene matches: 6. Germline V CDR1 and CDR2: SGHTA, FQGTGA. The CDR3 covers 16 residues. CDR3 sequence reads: CASSALAGPSTDTQYF. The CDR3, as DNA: TGTGCCAGCAGCGCCCTAGCGGGGCCTAGCACAGATACGCAGTATTTT. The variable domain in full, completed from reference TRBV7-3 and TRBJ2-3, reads GAGVSQTPSNKVTEKGKYVELRCDPISGHTALYWYRQSLGQGPEFLIYFQGTGAADDSGLPNDRFFAVRPEGSVSTLKIQRTERGDSAVYLCASSALAGPSTDTQYFGPGTRLTVL.

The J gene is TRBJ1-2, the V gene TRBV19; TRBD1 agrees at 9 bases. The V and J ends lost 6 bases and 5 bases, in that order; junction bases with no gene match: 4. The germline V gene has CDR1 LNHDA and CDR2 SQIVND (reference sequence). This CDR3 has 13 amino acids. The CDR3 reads CASRGTGWYGYTF. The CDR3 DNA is TGTGCCAGTAGAGGGACAGGGTGGTATGGCTACACCTTC. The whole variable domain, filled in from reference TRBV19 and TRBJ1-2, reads DGGITQSPKYLFRKEGQNVTLSCEQNLNHDAMYWYRQDPGQGLRLIYYSQIVNDFQKGDIAEGYSVSREKKESFPLTVTSAQKNPTAFYLCASRGTGWYGYTFGSGTRLTVV.

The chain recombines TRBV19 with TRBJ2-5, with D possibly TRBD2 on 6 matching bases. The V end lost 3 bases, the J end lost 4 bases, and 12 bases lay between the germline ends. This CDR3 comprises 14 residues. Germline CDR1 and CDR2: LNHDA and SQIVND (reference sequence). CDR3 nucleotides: TGTGCCAGTAGTATCCTCCCCGGGGGAGAGACCCAGTACTTC. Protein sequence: CASSILPGGETQYF. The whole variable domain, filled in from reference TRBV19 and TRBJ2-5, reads DGGITQSPKYLFRKEGQNVTLSCEQNLNHDAMYWYRQDPGQGLRLIYYSQIVNDFQKGDIAEGYSVSREKKESFPLTVTSAQKNPTAFYLCASSILPGGETQYFGPGTRLLVL.